Listed below are T cell receptor beta chains from one sample, sequenced in a study of T cell repertoires in cytomegalovirus infection. TCRdb called the reads again in MiXCR, with one record for every CDR3 protein. The top ten hold approximately 15% of the sample, which has more than 350,000 distinct CDR3 sequences, roughly 31% seen once. Material for sequencing was PBMCs. These TCRs come from a human donor in good health (CMV status not recorded). Some clones in this sample may be carry-over from other donors' samples. Each CDR3 is given with its conserved first and last residue. The D gene is left open where the match is weak. Rows may omit the clone size; those that give it use once, few, many or a size class.

abundance	v_gene	j_gene	d_gene	CDR3aa	CDR3nt
many	TRBV7-2	TRBJ1-1	TRBD1	CASRKKTGFLTEAFF	TGTGCCAGCCGCAAGAAGACAGGGTTTTTGACTGAAGCTTTCTTT
few	TRBV20-1	TRBJ2-1	TRBD2	CSATRLGGDNEQFF	TGCAGTGCCACCCGTTTGGGGGGGGACAATGAGCAGTTCTTC
NA	TRBV18	TRBJ2-1	TRBD1	CASSPGTGGLYNEQFF	TGTGCCAGCTCACCAGGGACAGGGGGACTATACAATGAGCAGTTCTTC
NA	TRBV11-2	TRBJ2-7	TRBD2	CASSYLGWSGVYEQYF	TGTGCCAGCAGCTACCTGGGATGGAGCGGGGTCTACGAGCAGTACTTC
few	TRBV5-4	TRBJ2-3	NA	CASSRIYTDTQYF	TGTGCCAGCAGTCGGATCTACACAGATACGCAGTATTTT
NA	TRBV9	TRBJ1-5	NA	CASSVGSANQPQHF	TGTGCCAGCAGCGTAGGGTCGGCGAATCAGCCCCAGCATTTT
NA	TRBV7-9	TRBJ1-3	TRBD1	CASSFAQGISGNTIYF	TGTGCCAGCAGCTTCGCACAGGGGATCTCTGGAAACACCATATATTTT
many	TRBV7-8	TRBJ2-7	NA	CASSVGRGDYEQYF	TGTGCCAGCAGCGTGGGCAGGGGGGACTACGAGCAGTACTTC
few	TRBV29-1	TRBJ1-1	NA	CSVVGRQNTEAFF	TGCAGCGTTGTCGGACGGCAGAACACTGAAGCTTTCTTT
NA	TRBV20-1	TRBJ1-6	NA	CSDKSGSDNSPLHF	TGCAGTGACAAGTCCGGGTCAGATAATTCACCCCTCCACTTT
few	TRBV2	TRBJ1-5	NA	CASSEITPSGNQPQHF	TGTGCCAGCAGTGAAATAACACCCTCTGGGAATCAGCCCCAGCATTTT
NA	TRBV19	TRBJ2-1	TRBD2	CASMVSGGSYNEQFF	TGTGCCAGTATGGTTAGCGGGGGGTCCTACAATGAGCAGTTCTTC
few	TRBV7-2	TRBJ1-5	NA	CASSLAPSREPQHF	TGTGCCAGCAGCTTAGCCCCTAGCCGAGAGCCCCAGCATTTT
NA	TRBV4-1	TRBJ2-3	NA	CASSQERSDYNTDTQYF	TGCGCCAGCAGCCAAGAGAGGAGTGACTACAACACAGATACGCAGTATTTT
many	TRBV28	TRBJ1-5	NA	CASSLSHREQPQHF	TGTGCCAGCAGCTTGTCCCACAGGGAGCAGCCCCAGCATTTT
many	TRBV7-2	TRBJ1-6	NA	CASSSRGWNSPLHF	TGTGCCAGCAGCTCCAGGGGTTGGAATTCACCCCTCCACTTT
few	TRBV6-5	TRBJ2-5	TRBD1	CASRGTGGSETQYF	TGTGCCAGCAGGGGGACAGGGGGCTCAGAGACCCAGTACTTC
many	TRBV14	TRBJ2-2	NA	CASSQDLSGELFF	TGTGCCAGCAGCCAAGATCTCTCCGGGGAGCTGTTTTTT
many	TRBV7-2	TRBJ1-1	NA	CASRLTVNTEAFF	TGTGCCAGCAGGCTAACAGTGAACACTGAAGCTTTCTTT
NA	TRBV6-2/TRBV6-3	TRBJ2-2	NA	CASSYSTQGTGVLFF	TGTGCCAGCAGTTACTCCACACAGGGCACCGGGGTGCTGTTTTTT
NA	TRBV12-3/TRBV12-4	TRBJ1-1	NA	CASGAKRNTEAFF	TGTGCCAGCGGGGCTAAACGGAACACTGAAGCTTTCTTT
NA	TRBV7-6	TRBJ2-7	TRBD2	CASSSKRGYEQYF	TGTGCCAGCAGCTCTAAGCGGGGGTACGAGCAGTACTTC
NA	TRBV6-2/TRBV6-3	TRBJ2-2	NA	CASNPHQGHTGELFF	TGTGCCAGCAACCCCCATCAGGGGCACACCGGGGAGCTGTTTTTT
NA	TRBV12-3/TRBV12-4	TRBJ1-2	NA	CASSPQSNYGYTF	TGTGCCAGCAGCCCACAGAGTAACTATGGCTACACCTTC